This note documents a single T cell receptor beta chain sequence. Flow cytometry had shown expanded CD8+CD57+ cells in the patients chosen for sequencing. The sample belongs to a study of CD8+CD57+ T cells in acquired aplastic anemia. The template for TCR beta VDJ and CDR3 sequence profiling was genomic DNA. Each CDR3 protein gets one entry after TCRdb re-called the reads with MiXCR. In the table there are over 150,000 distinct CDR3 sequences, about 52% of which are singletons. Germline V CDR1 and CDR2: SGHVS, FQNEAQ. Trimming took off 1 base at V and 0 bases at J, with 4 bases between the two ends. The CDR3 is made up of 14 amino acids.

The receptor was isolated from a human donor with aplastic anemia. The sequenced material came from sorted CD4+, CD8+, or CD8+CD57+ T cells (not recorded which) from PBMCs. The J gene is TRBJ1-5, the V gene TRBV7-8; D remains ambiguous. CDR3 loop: CASSLDISNQPQHF. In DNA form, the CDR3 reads TGTGCCAGCAGCTTAGACATTAGCAATCAGCCCCAGCATTTT.